The 8 T cell receptor beta chains given below trace back to one sample, sequenced in a study of cytomegalovirus exposure and HLA in healthy donors. The study ran its PCR with 60 Vbeta and 13 Jbeta primers. The table came from immunoSEQ multiplex PCR; TCRdb's copy has only in-frame clones and leaves some out. Of approximately 150,000 clones in the sample, about 85% were seen once. The sequenced sample consisted of PBMCs. All receptors come from a man aged 50-60 years in good health and CMV-seropositive.

The gene calls are TRBV13 and TRBJ1-1; maybe TRBD1 (5 bases). This CDR3 contains 14 residues. The germline gives CDR1 PRHDT, CDR2 FYEKMQ (reference sequence). Trimming pared 1 base from V and 3 bases from J, leaving 9 bases between. The CDR3 DNA reads TGTGCCAGCAGCTTAGCAGGGTGGGACACTGAAGCTTTCTTT. This gives the protein CASSLAGWDTEAFF.

The chain employs TRBV18 and TRBJ2-3; 8 bases agree with TRBD1. V lost 5 bases, J lost 0 bases, and 13 bases stayed unmatched. Germline CDR1 KGHSH, CDR2 LQKENI. The CDR3 is 18 residues long. In nucleotides, the CDR3 is TGTGCCAGCTCAGCGGACAGGGTTGTAGCCCTTAGCACAGATACGCAGTATTTT. It is translated as CASSADRVVALSTDTQYF. Full variable domain (remainder filled in from reference TRBV18 and TRBJ2-3): NAGVMQNPRHLVRRRGQEARLRCSPMKGHSHVYWYRQLPEEGLKFMVYLQKENIIDESGMPKERFSAEFPKEGPSILRIQQVVRGDSAAYFCASSADRVVALSTDTQYFGPGTRLTVL.

This clone was counted a single time. The chain couples TRBV2 to TRBJ2-1, with 10 bases aligning to TRBD2. In germline, CDR1 is SNHLY, CDR2 FYNNEI. The CDR3 is made up of 16 amino acids. Losses at the gene ends were 4 bases for V and 7 bases for J; bases not matched to a gene: 10. Written as DNA, the CDR3 is TGTGCCAGCAGTGCCGGGACTAGCGACTACCGAAATGAGCAGTTCTTC. Its translation: CASSAGTSDYRNEQFF.

This clone was seen a handful of times. V and J are TRBV9 and TRBJ2-1, with D possibly matching TRBD2 (6 bases). V dropped 6 bases and J dropped 7 bases, with 17 bases sitting between them. The CDR3 sequence is 14 residues long. CDR1 SGDLS and CDR2 YYNGEE come from the germline V gene. The CDR3 region has the DNA TGTGCCAGCACGGGGGATAGGGACCTAAATGAGCAGTTCTTC. This gives the protein CASTGDRDLNEQFF. The full variable domain, in which reference TRBV9 and TRBJ2-1 provide the parts outside the CDR3, is DSGVTQTPKHLITATGQRVTLRCSPRSGDLSVYWYQQSLDQGLQFLIQYYNGEERAKGNILERFSAQQFPDLHSELNLSSLELGDSALYFCASTGDRDLNEQFFGPGTRLTVL.

The chain carries TRBV29-1 and TRBJ2-7, with D unclear. CDR3 length: 12 residues. Trimming took 2 bases from V and 8 from J, leaving 13 bases between them. Per germline, CDR1 SQVTM and CDR2 ANQGSEA. CDR3 amino acids: CSVELFSEKQYF. CDR3 bases: TGCAGCGTTGAACTATTTTCGGAGAAGCAGTACTTC.

CDR3 sequence reads: CASSLVTGANQPQHF. Here the CDR3 DNA reads TGTGCCAGCAGTTTAGTCACAGGGGCCAATCAGCCCCAGCATTTT. V usage is TRBV28 and J usage is TRBJ1-5, with TRBD1 identical over 7 bases. This CDR3 has 15 residues. J was trimmed by 3 bases and V by 2 bases; bases with no gene match: 4. Germline lookup yields CDR1 MDHEN and CDR2 SYDVKM.

The chain joins TRBV15 to TRBJ2-7, with a weak D call TRBD1 (5 bases). The CDR3 loop spans 15 amino acids. V gave up 1 base and J gave up 1 base, with 11 bases separating them. Germline V gene lookup returns CDR1 LNHNV and CDR2 YYDKDF (reference sequence). The CDR3 reads CATSRGGAESYEQYF. CDR3 nucleotide sequence: TGTGCCACCAGCAGAGGTGGGGCGGAGTCCTACGAGCAGTACTTC. The full variable domain, rest sourced from reference TRBV15 and TRBJ2-7, is DAMVIQNPRYQVTQFGKPVTLSCSQTLNHNVMYWYQQKSSQAPKLLFHYYDKDFNNEADTPDNFQSRRPNTSFCFLDIRSPGLGDTAMYLCATSRGGAESYEQYFGPGTRLTVT.

The chain is built from TRBV7-2 and TRBJ2-1, with D tentatively TRBD1 (6 bases). The germline V gene has CDR1 SGHTA and CDR2 FQGNSA. Trimming removed 5 bases at V and 7 bases at J, with 15 bases between. The CDR3 is made up of 14 amino acids. DNA of the CDR3: TGTGCCAGCAGCCAAGAACCGGGACAAAATGAGCAGTTCTTC. Translation gives CASSQEPGQNEQFF.